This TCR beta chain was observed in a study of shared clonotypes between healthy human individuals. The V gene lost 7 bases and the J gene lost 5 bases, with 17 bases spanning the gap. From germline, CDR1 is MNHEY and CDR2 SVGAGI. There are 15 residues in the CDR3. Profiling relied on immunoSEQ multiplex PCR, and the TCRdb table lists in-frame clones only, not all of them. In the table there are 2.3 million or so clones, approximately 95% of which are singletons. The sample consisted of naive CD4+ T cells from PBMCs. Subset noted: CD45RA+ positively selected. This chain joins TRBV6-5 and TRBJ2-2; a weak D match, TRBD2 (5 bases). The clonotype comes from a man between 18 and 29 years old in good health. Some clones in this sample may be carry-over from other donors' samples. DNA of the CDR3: TGTGCCAGCACCACTAGACCGGTCGCTACCGGGGAGCTGTTTTTT. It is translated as CASTTRPVATGELFF.